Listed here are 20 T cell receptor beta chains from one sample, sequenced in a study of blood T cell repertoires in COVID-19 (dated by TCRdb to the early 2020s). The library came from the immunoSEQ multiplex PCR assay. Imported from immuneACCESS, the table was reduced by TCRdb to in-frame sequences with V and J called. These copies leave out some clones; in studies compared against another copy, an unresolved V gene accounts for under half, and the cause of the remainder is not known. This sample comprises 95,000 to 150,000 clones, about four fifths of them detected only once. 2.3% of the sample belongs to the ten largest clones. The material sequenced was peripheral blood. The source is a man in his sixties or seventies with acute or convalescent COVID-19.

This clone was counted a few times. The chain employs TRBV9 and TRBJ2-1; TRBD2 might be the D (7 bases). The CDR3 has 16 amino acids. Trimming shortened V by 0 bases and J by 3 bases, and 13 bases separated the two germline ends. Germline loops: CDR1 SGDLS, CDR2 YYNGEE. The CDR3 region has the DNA TGTGCCAGCAGCGTAGCCGGCGGGGGCAACTACAATGAGCAGTTCTTC. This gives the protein CASSVAGGGNYNEQFF. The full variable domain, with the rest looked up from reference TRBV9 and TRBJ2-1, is DSGVTQTPKHLITATGQRVTLRCSPRSGDLSVYWYQQSLDQGLQFLIQYYNGEERAKGNILERFSAQQFPDLHSELNLSSLELGDSALYFCASSVAGGGNYNEQFFGPGTRLTVL.

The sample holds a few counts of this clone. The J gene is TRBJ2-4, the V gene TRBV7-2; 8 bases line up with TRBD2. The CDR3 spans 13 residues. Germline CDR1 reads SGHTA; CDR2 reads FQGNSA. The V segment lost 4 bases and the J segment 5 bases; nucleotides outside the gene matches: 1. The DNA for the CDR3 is TGTGCCAGCAGCTCGCGGGGGGAAAACATTCAGTACTTC. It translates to CASSSRGENIQYF.

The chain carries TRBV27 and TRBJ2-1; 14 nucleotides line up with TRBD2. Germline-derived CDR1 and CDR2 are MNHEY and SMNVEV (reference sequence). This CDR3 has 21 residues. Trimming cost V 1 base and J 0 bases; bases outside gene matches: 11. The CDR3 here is CASSLYGPGLAGASSYNEQFF. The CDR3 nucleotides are TGTGCCAGCAGTTTATATGGACCGGGACTAGCGGGGGCGTCCTCCTACAATGAGCAGTTCTTC.

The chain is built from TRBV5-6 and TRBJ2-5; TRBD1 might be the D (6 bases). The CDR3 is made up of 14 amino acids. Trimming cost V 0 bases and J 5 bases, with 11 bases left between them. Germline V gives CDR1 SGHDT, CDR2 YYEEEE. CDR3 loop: CASSLGQRGETQYF. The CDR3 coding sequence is TGTGCCAGCAGCTTGGGTCAAAGGGGGGAGACCCAGTACTTC.

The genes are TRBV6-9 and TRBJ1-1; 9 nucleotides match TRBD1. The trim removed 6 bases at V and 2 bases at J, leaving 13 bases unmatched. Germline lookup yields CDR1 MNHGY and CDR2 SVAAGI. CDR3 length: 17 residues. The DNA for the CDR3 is TGTGCCAGCAGGACCATTAGGGACAGGGCTTATAACACTGAAGCTTTCTTT. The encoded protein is CASRTIRDRAYNTEAFF.

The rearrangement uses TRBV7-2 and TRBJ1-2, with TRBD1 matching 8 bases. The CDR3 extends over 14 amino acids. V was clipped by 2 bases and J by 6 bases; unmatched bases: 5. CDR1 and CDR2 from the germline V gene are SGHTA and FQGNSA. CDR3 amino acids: CASSLNRGMNGYTF. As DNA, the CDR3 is TGTGCCAGCAGCTTAAACAGGGGGATGAATGGCTACACCTTC.

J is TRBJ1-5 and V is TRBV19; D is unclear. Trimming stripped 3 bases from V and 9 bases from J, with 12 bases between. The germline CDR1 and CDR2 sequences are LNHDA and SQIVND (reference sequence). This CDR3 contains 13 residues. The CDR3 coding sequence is TGTGCCAGTAGTATCTCAGCGGGAGGGCCCCAGCATTTT. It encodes CASSISAGGPQHF.

The CDR3 region is CARRTRDYPNEKLFF. Here the CDR3 DNA reads TGTGCCAGACGTACCCGGGACTACCCAAATGAAAAACTGTTTTTT. The chain joins TRBV2 to TRBJ1-4, with a tentative D call TRBD1 (5 bases). This CDR3 has 15 residues. V was shortened by 9 bases and J by 5 bases, with 19 bases between the two germline ends. Looked up from germline, CDR1 is SNHLY and CDR2 is FYNNEI.

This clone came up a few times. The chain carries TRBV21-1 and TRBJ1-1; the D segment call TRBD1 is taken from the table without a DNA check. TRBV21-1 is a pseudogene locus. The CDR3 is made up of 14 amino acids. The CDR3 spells CASSPQGGDTEAFF. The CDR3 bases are TGTGCCAGCAGCCCCCAGGGTGGGGACACTGAAGCTTTCTTT.

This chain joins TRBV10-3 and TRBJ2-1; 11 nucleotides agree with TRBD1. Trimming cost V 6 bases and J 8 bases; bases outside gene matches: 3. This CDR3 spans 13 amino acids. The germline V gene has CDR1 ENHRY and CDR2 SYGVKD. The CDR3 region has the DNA TGTGCCATCAGGGGACAGGGGGTCGATGAGCAGTTCTTC. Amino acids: CAIRGQGVDEQFF.

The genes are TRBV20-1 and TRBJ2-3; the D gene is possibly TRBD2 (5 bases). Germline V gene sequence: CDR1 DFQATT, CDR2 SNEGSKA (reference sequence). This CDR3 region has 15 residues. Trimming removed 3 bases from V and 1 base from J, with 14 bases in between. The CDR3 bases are TGCAGTGCTAGTGCCCGGGGATTGGGCACAGATACGCAGTATTTT. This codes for CSASARGLGTDTQYF.

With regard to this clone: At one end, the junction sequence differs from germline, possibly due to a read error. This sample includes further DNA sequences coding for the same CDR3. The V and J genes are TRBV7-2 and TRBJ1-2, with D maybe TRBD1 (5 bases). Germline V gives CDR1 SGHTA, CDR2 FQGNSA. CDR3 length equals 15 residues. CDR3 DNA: TGCGCCAGCAGCTTAGGGTTGGCAGGGATGAGTGGCTACACCTTC. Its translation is CASSLGLAGMSGYTF.

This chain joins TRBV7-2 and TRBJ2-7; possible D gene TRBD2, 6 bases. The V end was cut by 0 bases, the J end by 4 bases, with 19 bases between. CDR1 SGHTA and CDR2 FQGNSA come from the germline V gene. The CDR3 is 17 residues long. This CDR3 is CASSLAILANIGYEQYF. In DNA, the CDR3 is TGTGCCAGCAGCTTAGCTATCCTAGCGAACATTGGGTACGAGCAGTACTTC.

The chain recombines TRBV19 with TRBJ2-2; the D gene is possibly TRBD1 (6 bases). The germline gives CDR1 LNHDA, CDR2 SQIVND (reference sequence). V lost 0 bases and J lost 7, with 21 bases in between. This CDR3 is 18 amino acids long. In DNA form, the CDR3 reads TGTGCCAGTAGTATAGATCCCTGGACAGCGTTCGTAAACGGGGAGCTGTTTTTT. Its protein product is CASSIDPWTAFVNGELFF.

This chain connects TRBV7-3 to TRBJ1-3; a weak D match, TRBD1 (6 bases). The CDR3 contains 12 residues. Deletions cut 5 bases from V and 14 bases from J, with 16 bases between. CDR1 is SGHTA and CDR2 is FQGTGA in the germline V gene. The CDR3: CASSQPTGPLYF. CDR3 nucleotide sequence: TGTGCCAGCAGCCAGCCGACAGGTCCTTTATATTTT.

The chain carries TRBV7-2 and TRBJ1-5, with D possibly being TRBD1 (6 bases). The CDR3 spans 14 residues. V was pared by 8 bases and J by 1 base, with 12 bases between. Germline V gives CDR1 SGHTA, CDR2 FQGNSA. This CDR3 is CASRAGGSNQPQHF. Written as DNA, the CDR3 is TGTGCCAGCCGCGCGGGGGGCAGCAATCAGCCCCAGCATTTT.

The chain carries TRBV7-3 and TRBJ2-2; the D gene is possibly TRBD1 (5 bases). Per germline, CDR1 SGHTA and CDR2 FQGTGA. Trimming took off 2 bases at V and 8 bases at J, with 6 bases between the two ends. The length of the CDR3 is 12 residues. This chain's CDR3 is CASSLGAGELFF. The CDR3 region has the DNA TGTGCCAGCAGCTTAGGGGCAGGGGAGCTGTTTTTT.

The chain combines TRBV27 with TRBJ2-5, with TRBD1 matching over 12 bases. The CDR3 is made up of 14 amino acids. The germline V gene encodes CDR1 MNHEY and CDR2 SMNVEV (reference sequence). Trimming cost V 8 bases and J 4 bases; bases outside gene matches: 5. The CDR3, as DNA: TGTGCCAGCGGCCGGGACAGGGGGCTAGAGACCCAGTACTTC. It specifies CASGRDRGLETQYF.

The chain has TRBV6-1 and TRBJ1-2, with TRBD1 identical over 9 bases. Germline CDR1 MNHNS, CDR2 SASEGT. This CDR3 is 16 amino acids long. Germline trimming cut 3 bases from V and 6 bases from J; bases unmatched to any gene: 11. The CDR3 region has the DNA TGTGCCAGCAGTGATATGTCTACAGGGGGCTGGAATGGCTACACCTTC. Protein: CASSDMSTGGWNGYTF.

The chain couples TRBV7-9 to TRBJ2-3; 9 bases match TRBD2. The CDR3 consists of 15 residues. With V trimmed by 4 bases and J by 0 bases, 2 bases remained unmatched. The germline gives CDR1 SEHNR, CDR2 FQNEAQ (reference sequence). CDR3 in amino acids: CASSSGLASTDTQYF. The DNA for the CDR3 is TGTGCCAGCAGCTCGGGACTAGCCAGCACAGATACGCAGTATTTT.